This T cell receptor (beta chain) was sequenced in a study of blood T cells in healthy people across ages. Findings and caveats of the study: Unsorted PBMC input precluded a conclusive naive versus antigen-experienced comparison. TCR beta diversity was tightly associated with the proportion of naive T cells. A roughly linear age-dependent decrease characterized TCR beta diversity per million T cells.

Through a sample-barcoded 5' primer and a J-beta primer mix, a second PCR was run for roughly 6 to 12 cycles. Each CDR3 protein gets one entry after TCRdb re-called the 5' RACE reads with MiXCR. The sample yields 1 million or so distinct CDR3 sequences, more than 35% seen once. The amount of total RNA extracted per sample was at least 5.5 micrograms. About this clonotype itself: Its antigen remains unidentified.

This TCR was sampled from a woman aged 55-69 years in good health. Material for sequencing was blood.

The CDR3 DNA follows: TGTGCCAGCAGCGTACAAACAGGAGATACGCAGTATTTT. It codes for CASSVQTGDTQYF. This rearrangement joins TRBV7-2 to TRBJ2-3, with TRBD1 as a possible D gene (5 bases). There are 13 residues in the CDR3. Trimming removed 5 bases from V and 5 bases from J, with 11 bases in between. Germline V lookup: CDR1 SGHTA, CDR2 FQGNSA.